Listed below are T cell receptor beta chains from one sample, sequenced in a study of shared clonotypes between healthy human individuals. Sequenced by immunoSEQ multiplex PCR; TCRdb stores in-frame clones only, minus some. The sample lists around 2.5 million clones, 93% occurring once. Material for sequencing was naive CD4+ T cells from PBMCs. Receptor source: a man aged 18 to 30 in good health. Some clones in this sample may be carry-over from other donors' samples. Each CDR3 is given with its conserved first and last residue. Fields, in order: V gene, J gene, CDR3 protein.

v_call: TRBV7-3; j_call: TRBJ1-1; cdr3_aa: CASSFWLSTEAFF
v_call: TRBV7-9; j_call: TRBJ2-7; cdr3_aa: CASSLGLAGHYEQYF
v_call: TRBV4-2; j_call: TRBJ2-5; cdr3_aa: CASSHHVPGQGGRETQYF
v_call: TRBV28; j_call: TRBJ2-6; cdr3_aa: CASSVQGAYTSGANVLTF
v_call: TRBV10-3; j_call: TRBJ1-3; cdr3_aa: CAISPPGTSSGNTIYF
v_call: TRBV27; j_call: TRBJ1-1; cdr3_aa: CASSLSPGGGTEAFF
v_call: TRBV19; j_call: TRBJ2-2; cdr3_aa: CASSIDYSNRGPGELFF
v_call: TRBV7-3; j_call: TRBJ2-5; cdr3_aa: CASSRISQETQYF
v_call: TRBV5-1; j_call: TRBJ2-5; cdr3_aa: CASSLGNPGRETQYF
v_call: TRBV7-2; j_call: TRBJ2-7; cdr3_aa: CASSATSGISYEQYF
v_call: TRBV7-9; j_call: TRBJ1-4; cdr3_aa: CASSFRGLTNEKLFF
v_call: TRBV10-2; j_call: TRBJ2-1; cdr3_aa: CASSEPGRAYNEQFF
v_call: TRBV5-1; j_call: TRBJ2-5; cdr3_aa: CASSHGTANQETQYF
v_call: TRBV5-6; j_call: TRBJ1-2; cdr3_aa: CASSPWEDPNYGYTF
v_call: TRBV5-5; j_call: TRBJ1-4; cdr3_aa: CASSFGPEGANEKLFF
v_call: TRBV5-1; j_call: TRBJ1-2; cdr3_aa: CASSLDAERNYGYTF